This TCR beta chain was retrieved from a study of cytomegalovirus exposure and HLA in healthy donors. In the PCR, 60 Vbeta and 13 Jbeta primers were used. Method: immunoSEQ multiplex PCR; TCRdb's copy keeps in-frame clones and lacks some. The sample lists fewer than 250,000 clones; 79% were seen once. The V and J ends lost 4 bases and 12 bases respectively, with 13 bases between them. The CDR3 sequence is 12 residues long. From germline, CDR1 is MDHEN and CDR2 SYDVKM. The sample holds a few counts of this clone. Sequencing input: PBMCs. The receptor was derived from a woman under 30 in good health and CMV-seronegative. The gene calls are TRBV28 and TRBJ2-1, with D uncertain. The CDR3 protein is CASSSPTSGQFF. The CDR3 coding sequence is TGTGCCAGCAGTTCCCCTACATCGGGGCAGTTCTTC.